The 3 T cell receptor beta chains listed next were all sequenced from one sample in a study of blood T cell repertoires in COVID-19. Sequencing was performed with immunoSEQ multiplex PCR; in TCRdb, only in-frame clones are kept and a portion is missing. This table has about 67,000 clones, approximately 75% appearing once. Sequencing was performed on peripheral blood. Source of these receptors: a woman aged 55-75 years with acute or convalescent COVID-19.

This clone was recorded only once. The CDR3 loop is CASSLTGTGSNYGYTF. CDR3 sequence (DNA): TGCGCCAGCAGCTTGACAGGGACAGGGAGTAACTATGGCTACACCTTC. The V gene is TRBV5-1, the J gene TRBJ1-2; 9 bases line up with TRBD1. J gave up 1 base and V 1 base, and 5 bases lay outside the gene matches. CDR3 length: 16 residues. Per the germline V gene, CDR1 is SGHRS and CDR2 is YFSETQ.

This clone has only a few counts. The chain links TRBV28 to TRBJ1-1, with 8 bases that match TRBD1. Trimming at V came to 6 bases and at J to 7 bases, leaving 13 bases not matched to a gene. The germline V gene encodes CDR1 MDHEN and CDR2 SYDVKM. The CDR3 extends over 15 amino acids. DNA of the CDR3: TGTGCCAGCAGCCCCCAAGTCGACAGGGGCCTTGAAGCTTTCTTT. Protein sequence: CASSPQVDRGLEAFF.

This clone was seen a single time. The J gene is TRBJ2-6, the V gene TRBV19; no clear D. V lost 7 bases and J lost 0, with 10 bases in between. Looked up from germline, CDR1 is LNHDA and CDR2 is SQIVND (reference sequence). This CDR3 is built from 15 residues. CDR3 sequence (DNA): TGTGCCAGTAACCTACAGAGCTCTGGGGCCAACGTCCTGACTTTC. It encodes CASNLQSSGANVLTF.